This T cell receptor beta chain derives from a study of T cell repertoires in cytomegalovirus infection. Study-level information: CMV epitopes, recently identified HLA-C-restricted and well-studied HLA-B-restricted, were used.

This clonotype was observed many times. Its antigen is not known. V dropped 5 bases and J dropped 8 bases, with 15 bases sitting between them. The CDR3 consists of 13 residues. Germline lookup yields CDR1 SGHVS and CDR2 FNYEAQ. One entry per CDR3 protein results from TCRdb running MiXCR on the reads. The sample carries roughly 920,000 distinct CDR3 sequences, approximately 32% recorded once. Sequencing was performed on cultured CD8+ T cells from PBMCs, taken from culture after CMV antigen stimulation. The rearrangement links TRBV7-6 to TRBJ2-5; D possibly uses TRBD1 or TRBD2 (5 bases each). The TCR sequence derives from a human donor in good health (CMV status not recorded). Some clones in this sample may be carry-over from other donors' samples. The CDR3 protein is CASSEGRRGTQYF. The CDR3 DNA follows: TGTGCCAGCAGCGAGGGACGGAGAGGTACCCAGTACTTC. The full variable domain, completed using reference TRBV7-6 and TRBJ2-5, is GAGVSQSPRYKVTKRGQDVALRCDPISGHVSLYWYRQALGQGPEFLTYFNYEAQQDKSGLPNDRFSAERPEGSISTLTIQRTEQRDSAMYRCASSEGRRGTQYFGPGTRLLVL.